This T cell receptor beta chain was documented in a study of beta chain features in type 1 diabetes. Overall study findings and caveats: When Type 1 diabetes patients were examined, their TCRB CDR3s proved moderately but significantly shorter in all four CD4+ subsets. In cDNA sequencing, cells with high TCR expression could be over-represented. Any HLA effect on TCRB rearrangement was left unresolved by small sub-analyses. The naive, central memory and Treg TCRB repertoires showed an apparent similarity that was greater among patients than among healthy donors.

Sorting produced populations that all topped 98% purity. The ends were cut back, 4 bases at V and 4 bases at J, with 8 bases in the middle. The CDR3 has 12 amino acids. The germline CDR1 and CDR2 sequences are MDHEN and SYDVKM. On this clone itself: Its specificity is unknown. This sample includes further DNA sequences coding for the same CDR3.

Isolated RNA was reverse transcribed in full, so expressed TCRB transcripts were sequenced. Measured with immunoSEQ multiplex PCR; TCRdb has only the in-frame clones, and not every one. This table holds some 290,000 clones, approximately 25% found once. Input material: naive CD4+ T cells from blood. The rearrangement uses TRBV28 and TRBJ2-7; D not resolved. The TCR was taken from a woman in her thirties with type 1 diabetes. CDR3 nucleotides: TGTGCCAGCAGTTCCTCTTCTTACGAGCAGTACTTC. Translating gives CASSSSSYEQYF.